What follows are 28 T cell receptor beta chains derived from one specimen sequenced in a study of T cell responses to AZD1222 COVID-19 vaccine. The protocol was immunoSEQ multiplex PCR, while the TCRdb copy is restricted to in-frame clones and leaves out a portion. The repertoire holds 80,000 to 100,000 clones, with roughly 84% as singletons. Sequenced material: peripheral blood, taken 28 days after the second AZD1222 dose. The receptor set was obtained from an adult who received the AZD1222 COVID-19 vaccine.

The genes are TRBV21-1 and TRBJ1-1. TRBV21-1 is marked as a pseudogene. The CDR3 contains 17 residues. CDR3 DNA: TGTGCCAGCAGCAAAGCCTCGGGCCAACATCTGAACACTGAAGCTTTCTTT. It yields the protein CASSKASGQHLNTEAFF.

This chain uses TRBV30 with TRBJ1-2; 7 bases map to TRBD1. V lost 4 bases, J lost 0 bases, and 8 bases stayed unmatched. The CDR3 has 15 amino acids. Germline-derived CDR1 and CDR2 are GTSNPN and SVGIG (reference sequence). The DNA for the CDR3 is TGTGCCTGGACCCCGAGGGGGCGTACTAACTATGGCTACACCTTC. Protein sequence: CAWTPRGRTNYGYTF.

The chain uses TRBV19 and TRBJ1-5; 9 bases are shared with TRBD1. Germline V CDR1 and CDR2: LNHDA, SQIVND (reference sequence). With 5 bases clipped from V and 1 base from J, the junction kept 12 bases outside the gene matches. The CDR3 spans 18 residues. CDR3: CASSRVPGQGGSNQPQHF. CDR3 bases: TGTGCCAGTAGTCGGGTCCCGGGACAGGGTGGAAGCAATCAGCCCCAGCATTTT.

The rearrangement links TRBV5-1 to TRBJ2-1; D remains unclear. The CDR3 consists of 15 residues. The germline V gene has CDR1 SGHRS and CDR2 YFSETQ. The ends were cut back, 0 bases at V and 2 bases at J, with 9 bases in the middle. This chain's CDR3 is CASSLGAAAYNEQFF. CDR3 nucleotides: TGCGCCAGCAGCTTGGGGGCAGCCGCCTACAATGAGCAGTTCTTC.

This clone turned up a few times. Other DNA sequences within the sample encode an identical CDR3. V gene TRBV7-9 combines with J gene TRBJ1-2; 9 nucleotides align to TRBD1. Trimming cost V 3 bases and J 2 bases; bases outside gene matches: 1. CDR3 size: 14 residues. The germline V gene encodes CDR1 SEHNR and CDR2 FQNEAQ (reference sequence). The CDR3 loop reads CASSLGQGNYGYTF. The CDR3 DNA sequence: TGTGCCAGCAGCTTGGGACAGGGAAACTATGGCTACACCTTC.

This rearrangement joins TRBV4-1 to TRBJ1-3, with a weak D call TRBD1 (6 bases). The CDR3 has 16 amino acids. Trimming took 1 base from V and 1 from J, leaving 11 bases between them. From germline, CDR1 is MGHRA and CDR2 YSYEKL. The CDR3 loop is CASSQVGGASGNTIYF. Here the CDR3 DNA reads TGCGCCAGCAGCCAAGTAGGGGGGGCTTCTGGAAACACCATATATTTT.

The genes are TRBV12-5 and TRBJ1-2, with TRBD1 matching over 7 bases. The germline CDR1 and CDR2 sequences are LGHNT and FRNRAP. The CDR3 extends over 17 amino acids. Unmatched junction bases numbered 9, after V lost 1 base and J lost 1 base. The DNA for the CDR3 is TGTGCTAGTGGTTTGGGATTGACAGGGTTGGATAACTATGGCTACACCTTC. This codes for CASGLGLTGLDNYGYTF.

V gene TRBV7-9 combines with J gene TRBJ2-7, with 8 bases that match TRBD2. This CDR3 spans 14 amino acids. V shed 6 bases and J 2 bases; nucleotides not matched to a gene: 6. Per the germline V gene, CDR1 is SEHNR and CDR2 is FQNEAQ (reference sequence). The CDR3 bases are TGTGCCAGCAGGGGCGGGGGGCTGCCCTACGAGCAGTACTTC. Translating it yields CASRGGGLPYEQYF.

This chain links TRBV6-4 with TRBJ2-1; D not resolved. This CDR3 is built from 13 residues. Per germline, CDR1 MRHNA and CDR2 SNTAGT. V was shortened by 5 bases and J by 4 bases, with 9 bases between the two germline ends. CDR3 region: CASSISYYNEQFF. The CDR3 region has the DNA TGTGCCAGCAGTATTTCATATTACAATGAGCAGTTCTTC.

The rearrangement links TRBV5-1 to TRBJ2-6; 7 nucleotides line up with TRBD2. There are 17 residues in the CDR3. Germline V gives CDR1 SGHRS, CDR2 YFSETQ. With V trimmed by 4 bases and J by 0 bases, 7 bases remained unmatched. CDR3 protein: CASSLATGGSGANVLTF. DNA for the CDR3: TGCGCCAGCAGCCTAGCTACGGGGGGCTCTGGGGCCAACGTCCTGACTTTC.

CDR3 nucleotides: TGTGCCAGCAGTTCCGGGACAGGGGGTTACAATGAGCAGTTCTTC. Its translation is CASSSGTGGYNEQFF. V gene TRBV5-4 combines with J gene TRBJ2-1; 11 bases map to TRBD1. The CDR3 totals 15 residues. J gave up 4 bases and V 5 bases, and 5 bases lay outside the gene matches. Germline values: CDR1 SGHNT, CDR2 YYREEE (reference sequence). The entire variable domain, with the rest obtained from reference TRBV5-4 and TRBJ2-1, is as follows: ETGVTQSPTHLIKTRGQQVTLRCSSQSGHNTVSWYQQALGQGPQFIFQYYREEENGRGNFPPRFSGLQFPNYSSELNVNALELDDSALYLCASSSGTGGYNEQFFGPGTRLTVL.

This chain uses TRBV5-1 with TRBJ2-7; tentatively, D is TRBD2 (7 bases). Germline V gives CDR1 SGHRS, CDR2 YFSETQ. The CDR3 contains 13 residues. V was cut by 4 bases and J by 8 bases, with 16 bases left in between. The CDR3 DNA sequence: TGCGCCAGCAGCCCCCCAGGCGGGGGCCAGCAGTACTTC. Translating it yields CASSPPGGGQQYF.

A single count supports this clone. This chain joins TRBV6-5 and TRBJ2-7, with 7 positions matching TRBD2. The trim removed 6 bases at V and 3 bases at J, leaving 11 bases unmatched. The germline V gene encodes CDR1 MNHEY and CDR2 SVGAGI. The CDR3 runs 15 residues. The CDR3 DNA reads as TGTGCCAGCAGGCAGGAGGAGCGGGGTAACTACGAGCAGTACTTC. Translated, it gives CASRQEERGNYEQYF.

The chain recombines TRBV27 with TRBJ1-2; the D is unclear. Germline V lookup: CDR1 MNHEY, CDR2 SMNVEV (reference sequence). The germline V and J ends were trimmed by 8 bases and 5 bases, with 9 bases remaining between them. This CDR3 has 11 residues. CDR3 region: CASGLKYGYTF. CDR3 in DNA: TGTGCCAGCGGCCTTAAGTATGGCTACACCTTC.

The J gene is TRBJ2-2, the V gene TRBV28; D ambiguous. V was trimmed by 5 bases and J by 5 bases, leaving 3 bases between them. Germline values: CDR1 MDHEN, CDR2 SYDVKM. CDR3 size: 11 residues. Written as DNA, the CDR3 is TGTGCCAGCAGTAAGACCGGGGAGCTGTTTTTT. This gives the protein CASSKTGELFF.

The chain employs TRBV6-1 and TRBJ1-1; 9 nucleotides align to TRBD1. This CDR3 is built from 15 residues. V lost 3 bases to trimming and J lost 5 bases; unmatched junction nucleotides: 7. Germline assignment: CDR1 MNHNS and CDR2 SASEGT. CDR3 region: CASSDPGTGRTEAFF. Here the CDR3 DNA reads TGTGCCAGCAGTGACCCCGGGACAGGGAGGACTGAAGCTTTCTTT.

The CDR3 protein is CASSFRLAGVTDTQYF. The CDR3 nucleotides read TGTGCCAGCAGCTTTCGGCTAGCGGGGGTCACAGATACGCAGTATTTT. The V call is TRBV5-4, the J call TRBJ2-3; TRBD2 matches at 10 bases. Germline CDR1 reads SGHNT; CDR2 reads YYREEE (reference sequence). CDR3 size: 16 residues. V gave up 2 bases and J gave up 2 bases; unmatched junction bases: 5.

The chain carries TRBV7-9 and TRBJ2-3, with 13 bases that match TRBD2. V was pared by 0 bases and J by 5 bases, with 2 bases of the junction left unmatched. The CDR3 spans 16 residues. The V gene's germline CDR1 is SEHNR and CDR2 FQNEAQ (reference sequence). CDR3 DNA: TGTGCCAGCAGCTTAGCTACTAGCGGGAGGGGAGATACGCAGTATTTT. It specifies CASSLATSGRGDTQYF. Supplemented by reference TRBV7-9 and TRBJ2-3, the full variable domain reads DTGVSQNPRHKITKRGQNVTFRCDPISEHNRLYWYRQTLGQGPEFLTYFQNEAQLEKSRLLSDRFSAERPKGSFSTLEIQRTEQGDSAMYLCASSLATSGRGDTQYFGPGTRLTVL.

J is TRBJ2-7 and V is TRBV5-6; 8 bases are a match to TRBD1. Germline-derived CDR1 and CDR2 are SGHDT and YYEEEE. This CDR3 contains 15 residues. The trim removed 4 bases at V and 4 bases at J, leaving 10 bases unmatched. In nucleotides, the CDR3 is TGTGCCAGCAGCCCAAAGGACAGGGAGCCTTACGAGCAGTACTTC. Amino acid sequence: CASSPKDREPYEQYF.

The rearrangement joins TRBV2 to TRBJ2-2; D not certain. CDR1 is SNHLY and CDR2 is FYNNEI in the germline V gene. This CDR3 spans 17 amino acids. The germline V and J ends were trimmed by 3 bases and 1 base, with 15 bases remaining between them. The CDR3 is CASSENGGPLNTGELFF. CDR3 sequence (DNA): TGTGCCAGCAGTGAGAACGGCGGACCCCTGAACACCGGGGAGCTGTTTTTT. Full variable domain (rest looked up from reference TRBV2 and TRBJ2-2): EPEVTQTPSHQVTQMGQEVILRCVPISNHLYFYWYRQILGQKVEFLVSFYNNEISEKSEIFDDQFSVERPDGSNFTLKIRSTKLEDSAMYFCASSENGGPLNTGELFFGEGSRLTVL.

CDR3 sequence: CASSDYALGDYEQYF. The CDR3 region has the DNA TGCGCCAGCAGTGATTATGCCCTAGGGGACTACGAGCAGTACTTC. This chain joins TRBV10-1 and TRBJ2-7; D is perhaps TRBD1 (5 bases). Trimming removed 3 bases at V and 3 bases at J, with 15 bases between. CDR3 length: 15 residues. CDR1 is WNHNN and CDR2 is SYGVQD in the germline V gene (reference sequence).

The CDR3 nucleotides read TGTGCCAGCAGTTATCTTGGGACCGGGGAGCTGTTTTTT. Translation gives CASSYLGTGELFF. The chain links TRBV6-5 to TRBJ2-2; D unresolved. Germline CDR1 MNHEY, CDR2 SVGAGI. The CDR3 has 13 amino acids. The germline V and J ends were trimmed by 3 bases and 5 bases, with 7 bases remaining between them.

V and J are TRBV5-1 and TRBJ2-3; no firm D call. The CDR3 runs 14 residues. V was cut by 3 bases and J by 4 bases, with 12 bases left in between. Germline loops: CDR1 SGHRS, CDR2 YFSETQ. The CDR3: CASSSIILPDTQYF. Written as DNA, the CDR3 is TGCGCCAGCAGCTCCATCATACTTCCAGATACGCAGTATTTT.

The J gene is TRBJ1-6, the V gene TRBV7-2; a weak D match, TRBD1 (5 bases). Looked up from germline, CDR1 is SGHTA and CDR2 is FQGNSA. The CDR3 sequence is 14 residues long. V shed 6 bases and J shed 6 bases, with 12 bases lying between them. The CDR3 loop reads CASRGRGINSPLHF. Here the CDR3 DNA reads TGTGCCAGCAGGGGAAGGGGAATTAATTCACCCCTCCACTTT.

This clone was observed once. The V and J genes are TRBV13 and TRBJ1-4, with TRBD1 identical over 7 bases. Germline V gene sequence: CDR1 PRHDT, CDR2 FYEKMQ (reference sequence). The length of the CDR3 is 13 residues. Germline trimming cut 8 bases from V and 5 bases from J; bases unmatched to any gene: 5. CDR3 protein: CASSSGQNEKLFF. CDR3 nucleotide sequence: TGTGCCAGCTCGTCGGGACAGAATGAAAAACTGTTTTTT.

The CDR3: CATSVSGYNEQFF. The CDR3 DNA is TGTGCCACCAGTGTTAGCGGTTACAATGAGCAGTTCTTC. V and J are TRBV24-1 and TRBJ2-1, with TRBD2 as a possible D gene (6 bases). The CDR3 consists of 13 residues. Germline values: CDR1 KGHDR, CDR2 SFDVKD. Trimming left V 5 bases short and J 4 bases short, with 8 bases between.

This sequence joins TRBV21-1 and TRBJ1-5. TRBV21-1 is listed as a pseudogene. The CDR3 is 13 residues long. The CDR3 loop is CASTKNRTQPQHF. The CDR3 nucleotides are TGTGCCAGCACCAAAAACCGCACTCAGCCCCAGCATTTT.

This chain links TRBV5-1 with TRBJ2-4, with D possibly being TRBD1 or TRBD2 (5 bases each). This CDR3 has 13 residues. Germline CDR1 and CDR2: SGHRS and YFSETQ. V lost 2 bases and J 10 bases, leaving 13 bases between the germline ends. The CDR3 is CASSFGDGFIQYF. For the CDR3, the DNA is TGCGCCAGCAGCTTCGGGGACGGCTTTATTCAGTACTTC.